This T cell receptor (beta chain) emerged from a study of radiotherapy plus CTLA-4 blockade in lung cancer. CDR3 length: 12 residues. The V gene lost 4 bases and the J gene lost 8 bases, with 9 bases spanning the gap. CDR1 is SGHRS and CDR2 is YFSETQ in the germline V gene. This clone was counted only a few times. Only in-frame clones appear in the TCRdb table, and some are missing; sequencing was by immunoSEQ multiplex PCR. The sample records about 85,000 clones, approximately 83% being singletons. The genes are TRBV5-1 and TRBJ1-4; the D gene is possibly TRBD1 (6 bases). The receptor was isolated from a human donor with non-small cell lung cancer who had a partial response to radiotherapy plus ipilimumab. The source material was peripheral blood, sampled from a patient treated with radiotherapy plus ipilimumab. The DNA for the CDR3 is TGCGCCAGCAGCGAAGGACAGGAAAAACTGTTTTTT. This translates into CASSEGQEKLFF.